This T cell receptor beta chain was identified during a study of blood T cell repertoires in COVID-19. Cohort placement rested on clinical history that participants reported themselves. The CDR3 has 16 amino acids. Original handling: Estimates of nucleated cell counts were drawn from the amplification of reference gene primers. The method was immunoSEQ multiplex PCR; TCRdb's version includes in-frame clones alone and lacks a portion of them. V, J and clone size are taken as reported in that table, and D and trimming were inferred from the DNA itself. In the table there are a few hundred thousand clones, 90% of which are singletons.

Sequenced sample: PBMCs or T cells enriched from blood (not recorded which). V is TRBV21-1 and J is TRBJ2-7; TRBD2, the table's D call, lacks a check against the DNA. TRBV21-1 is a pseudogene segment. The source is a man aged 25 to 45 who had been exposed to COVID-19. The CDR3 DNA follows: TGTGCCAGCAGCAAAGGAAGGCTAGCGACCACCTACGAGCAGTACTTC. This translates into CASSKGRLATTYEQYF.